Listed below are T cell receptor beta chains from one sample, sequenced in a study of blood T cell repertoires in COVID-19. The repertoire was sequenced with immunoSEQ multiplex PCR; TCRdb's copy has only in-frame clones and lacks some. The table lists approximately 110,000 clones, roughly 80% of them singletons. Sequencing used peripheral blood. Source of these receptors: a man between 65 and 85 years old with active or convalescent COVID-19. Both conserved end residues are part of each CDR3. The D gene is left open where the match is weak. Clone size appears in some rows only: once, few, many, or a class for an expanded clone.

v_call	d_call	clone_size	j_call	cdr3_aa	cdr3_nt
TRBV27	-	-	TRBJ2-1	CASRRTSYNEQFF	TGTGCCAGCAGGCGTACCTCCTACAATGAGCAGTTCTTC
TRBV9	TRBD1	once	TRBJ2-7	CASSPFGQGNEQYF	TGTGCCAGCAGCCCATTTGGACAGGGAAACGAGCAGTACTTC
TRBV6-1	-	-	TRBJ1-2	CASSELEGYRYGYTF	TGTGCCAGCAGTGAGCTGGAGGGATATCGGTATGGCTACACCTTC
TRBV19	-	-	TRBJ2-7	CASSQIGGREYEQYF	TGTGCCAGTAGTCAGATAGGTGGCAGGGAATACGAGCAGTACTTC
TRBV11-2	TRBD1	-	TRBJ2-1	CASSLDGAGGEQFF	TGTGCCAGCAGCTTAGATGGGGCAGGGGGTGAGCAGTTCTTC
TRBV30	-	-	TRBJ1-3	CAWSRRSPGGWGNTIYF	TGTGCCTGGAGCCGCCGCTCCCCGGGGGGCTGGGGAAACACCATATATTTT
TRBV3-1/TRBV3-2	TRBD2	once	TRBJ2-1	CASSQELAGYNEQFF	TGTGCCAGCAGCCAAGAACTAGCGGGCTACAATGAGCAGTTCTTC
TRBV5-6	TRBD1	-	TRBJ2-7	CASSGRGHEQYF	TGTGCCAGCAGTGGCAGGGGGCACGAGCAGTACTTC
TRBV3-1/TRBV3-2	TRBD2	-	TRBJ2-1	CASSQGLVAGGEQFF	TGTGCCAGCAGCCAAGGTTTGGTAGCGGGAGGGGAGCAGTTCTTC
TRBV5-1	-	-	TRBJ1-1	CASRPNRGNTEAFF	TGCGCCAGCAGACCCAACCGGGGTAACACTGAAGCTTTCTTT
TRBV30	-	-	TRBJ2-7	CAWSVQTYTGEQYF	TGTGCCTGGAGTGTACAAACTTATACGGGGGAGCAGTACTTC
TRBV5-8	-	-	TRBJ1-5	CASSQMTAYNQPQHF	TGTGCCAGCAGCCAGATGACAGCCTACAATCAGCCCCAGCATTTT
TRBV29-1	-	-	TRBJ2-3	CSEPTDTQYF	TGCAGCGAGCCCACAGATACGCAGTATTTT
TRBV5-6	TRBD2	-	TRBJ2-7	CASSLVRGGYEQYF	TGTGCCAGCAGCTTGGTTCGGGGGGGCTACGAGCAGTACTTC
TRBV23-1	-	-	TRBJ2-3	CASSLLQGRSTDTQYF	TGCGCCAGCAGTCTCCTACAGGGTAGGAGCACAGATACGCAGTATTTT
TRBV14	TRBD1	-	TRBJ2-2	CASSHLPGQGGASTGELFF	TGTGCCAGCAGCCATCTACCGGGACAGGGGGGCGCGAGCACCGGGGAGCTGTTTTTT
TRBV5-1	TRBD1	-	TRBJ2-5	CASSRGQGKETQYF	TGCGCCAGCAGCCGGGGACAGGGAAAAGAGACCCAGTACTTC
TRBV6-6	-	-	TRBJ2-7	CASKKGNGAYEQYF	TGTGCCAGCAAAAAAGGAAACGGAGCCTACGAGCAGTACTTC
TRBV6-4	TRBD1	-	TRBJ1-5	CASSEGQGNQPQHF	TGTGCCAGCAGTGAGGGACAGGGAAATCAGCCCCAGCATTTT
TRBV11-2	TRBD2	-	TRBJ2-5	CASSDGLAGGVHQETQYF	TGTGCCAGCAGCGACGGACTAGCGGGAGGGGTCCACCAAGAGACCCAGTACTTC
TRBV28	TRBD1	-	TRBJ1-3	CASSSTGVGDTIYF	TGTGCCAGCAGTTCCACAGGGGTCGGGGACACCATATATTTT
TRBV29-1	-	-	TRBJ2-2	CSVTRQGLNTGELFF	TGCAGCGTTACCCGTCAGGGATTGAACACCGGGGAGCTGTTTTTT
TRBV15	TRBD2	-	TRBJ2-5	CATSYLSGGQETQYF	TGTGCCACCTCCTATCTAAGCGGGGGGCAAGAGACCCAGTACTTC
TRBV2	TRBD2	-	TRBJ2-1	CASSEIASSGAYNEQFF	TGTGCCAGCAGTGAAATAGCGTCTAGCGGGGCCTACAATGAGCAGTTCTTC
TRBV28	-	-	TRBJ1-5	CASRWESSEPQHF	TGTGCCAGCAGGTGGGAGAGTTCGGAGCCCCAGCATTTT
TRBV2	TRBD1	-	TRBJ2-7	CASSGTGIKQYF	TGTGCCAGCAGTGGGACAGGGATAAAGCAGTACTTC
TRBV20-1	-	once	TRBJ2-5	CSASPGETQYF	TGCAGTGCTAGCCCAGGGGAGACCCAGTACTTC
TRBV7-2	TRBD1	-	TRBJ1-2	CASSLAWNRGHGYTF	TGTGCCAGCAGCTTAGCGTGGAACAGGGGACATGGCTACACCTTC
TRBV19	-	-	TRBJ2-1	CASSIGGQGWNEQFF	TGTGCCAGTAGTATAGGGGGGCAGGGTTGGAATGAGCAGTTCTTC
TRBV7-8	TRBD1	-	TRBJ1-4	CASSRDRFNEKLFF	TGTGCCAGCAGCCGGGACAGGTTTAATGAAAAACTGTTTTTT
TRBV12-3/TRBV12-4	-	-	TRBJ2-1	CASRLREYNEQFF	TGTGCCAGTCGACTAAGGGAGTACAATGAGCAGTTCTTC
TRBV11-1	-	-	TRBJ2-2	CASSLNLNGELFF	TGTGCCAGCAGCTTAAACCTAAACGGGGAGCTGTTTTTT